A selection of T cell receptor beta chains follows, all from one sample in a study of blood T cell repertoires in COVID-19. TCRdb's table, derived via immunoSEQ multiplex PCR, lists solely in-frame clones and lacks some. The table includes about 670,000 clones, over 80% detected once. The material sequenced was peripheral blood. Every receptor here comes from a woman aged 18-29 years with acute or convalescent COVID-19. The CDR3 runs from the conserved cysteine through the conserved F or W. Each record gives: clone size, J gene, D gene, V gene, CDR3 protein, CDR3 DNA. D genes are given only for firm matches. Rows may omit the clone size; those that give it use once, few, many or a size class.

- | TRBJ1-4 | - | TRBV7-2 | CASSLGRRGEKLFF | TGTGCCAGCAGCTTAGGGAGACGGGGTGAAAAACTGTTTTTT
few | TRBJ2-3 | TRBD2 | TRBV7-3 | CASSRAGSPDTQYF | TGTGCCAGCAGCCGAGCGGGGTCCCCAGATACGCAGTATTTT
- | TRBJ1-3 | - | TRBV5-1 | CASSLGGVLRRNTIYF | TGCGCCAGCAGCTTAGGAGGGGTACTGCGTCGAAACACCATATATTTT
- | TRBJ2-3 | TRBD2 | TRBV3-1/TRBV3-2 | CASSPGLAGYDTQYF | TGTGCCAGCAGCCCGGGACTAGCGGGGTACGATACGCAGTATTTT
- | TRBJ2-7 | TRBD1 | TRBV2 | CASSAGTGFGYEQYF | TGTGCCAGCAGTGCCGGGACAGGATTTGGTTACGAGCAGTACTTC
few | TRBJ1-1 | - | TRBV11-2 | CASSSSVQGNTEAFF | TGTGCCAGCAGCTCCAGTGTACAGGGGAACACTGAAGCTTTCTTT
- | TRBJ2-6 | TRBD1 | TRBV6-4 | CASSGDSSGANVLTF | TGTGCCAGCAGTGGGGACAGCTCTGGGGCCAACGTCCTGACTTTC
- | TRBJ2-5 | TRBD1 | TRBV5-1 | CASSFEGAPSQETQYF | TGCGCCAGCAGCTTTGAGGGGGCACCCTCCCAAGAGACCCAGTACTTC
- | TRBJ1-1 | - | TRBV7-9 | CASSHTTRTVEAFF | TGTGCCAGCAGCCATACTACACGGACAGTTGAAGCTTTCTTT
- | TRBJ1-1 | - | TRBV5-6 | CASNILGHHMGEAFF | TGTGCCAGCAACATCCTGGGACACCACATGGGGGAAGCTTTCTTT
- | TRBJ1-1 | TRBD1 | TRBV2 | CASSLQGIMNTEAFF | TGTGCCAGCAGCTTACAGGGGATTATGAACACTGAAGCTTTCTTT
- | TRBJ2-2 | TRBD2 | TRBV5-5 | CASSPGGLHLNTGELFF | TGTGCCAGCAGCCCCGGGGGACTACACCTAAACACCGGGGAGCTGTTTTTT
- | TRBJ2-3 | TRBD1 | TRBV30 | CACTRRDRDYLRTDTQYF | TGTGCCTGTACAAGAAGGGACAGGGACTATCTAAGGACAGATACGCAGTATTTT
- | TRBJ2-1 | - | TRBV18 | CASSPPNTLLNNEQFF | TGTGCCAGCTCACCACCGAACACCCTTTTAAACAATGAGCAGTTCTTC
once | TRBJ1-5 | - | TRBV6-4 | CASSSSIDNQPQHF | TGTGCCAGCAGTTCGAGTATAGACAATCAGCCCCAGCATTTT
- | TRBJ2-5 | - | TRBV19 | CASSPRDTNQETQYF | TGTGCCAGTAGTCCCCGGGACACCAACCAAGAGACCCAGTACTTC
- | TRBJ1-1 | TRBD1 | TRBV29-1 | CSVVRGSTEAFF | TGCAGCGTAGTCAGGGGGAGCACTGAAGCTTTCTTT
- | TRBJ2-4 | TRBD1 | TRBV4-1 | CASSQARGQGGLAKNIQYF | TGCGCCAGCAGCCAAGCTCGGGGACAGGGCGGATTAGCCAAAAACATTCAGTACTTC
- | TRBJ1-1 | - | TRBV5-4 | CASSLRAGLNTEAFF | TGTGCCAGCAGCTTGCGTGCAGGCTTGAACACTGAAGCTTTCTTT
- | TRBJ2-2 | - | TRBV19 | CASTWGAGELFF | TGTGCCAGTACTTGGGGGGCCGGGGAGCTGTTTTTT
- | TRBJ2-7 | TRBD1 | TRBV5-6 | CASSLTGAYEQYF | TGTGCCAGCAGCTTAACAGGGGCCTACGAGCAGTACTTC
once | TRBJ1-2 | - | TRBV30 | CAWSGEGYGYTF | TGTGCCTGGAGTGGGGAGGGCTATGGCTACACCTTC